This is a list of T cell receptor beta chains from one sample in a study of blood T cell repertoires in COVID-19. TCRdb's copy holds only in-frame clones and misses some; the assay was immunoSEQ multiplex PCR. The repertoire includes 200,000 to 250,000 clones, about 83% of them detected once, and roughly 1.3% sits in the top ten. The specimen sequenced was peripheral blood. Receptors originate from a woman aged 30 to 39 with COVID-19, enrolled during active disease. Both conserved end residues are part of each CDR3. Each record gives: J gene, V gene, clone size, D gene, CDR3 protein, CDR3 DNA. D genes are given only for firm matches. Expanded clones get a size class; other rows say once, few or many, or leave the size out.

>TRBJ2-2|TRBV2|.|TRBD1
CASSFGTGGATGELFF
TGTGCCAGCAGTTTTGGGACAGGGGGAGCCACCGGGGAGCTGTTTTTT
>TRBJ1-1|TRBV5-4|.|.
CASSPMGALGTEAFF
TGTGCCAGCAGCCCAATGGGGGCATTGGGCACTGAAGCTTTCTTT
>TRBJ2-3|TRBV4-2|.|.
CASSQGPLDTQYF
TGTGCCAGCAGCCAAGGGCCTTTAGATACGCAGTATTTT
>TRBJ2-7|TRBV19|.|.
CASSIGARYEQYF
TGTGCCAGTAGTATTGGGGCCCGCTACGAGCAGTACTTC
>TRBJ1-3|TRBV18|once|TRBD1
CASSTGQGFDTIYF
TGTGCCAGCTCAACCGGACAGGGTTTTGACACCATATATTTT
>TRBJ1-5|TRBV28|.|.
CASTSGGGSQHF
TGTGCCAGCACCTCGGGAGGGGGTTCCCAGCATTTT
>TRBJ1-6|TRBV10-3|.|.
CAIRTYLGGDSPLHF
TGTGCCATCAGGACATACTTAGGGGGGGATTCACCCCTCCACTTT
>TRBJ1-6|TRBV6-1|once|.
CASSEGKANSPLHF
TGTGCCAGCAGTGAAGGAAAAGCGAATTCACCCCTCCACTTT
>TRBJ1-3|TRBV7-8|.|.
CASANRVTGNTIYF
TGTGCCAGCGCTAACAGGGTAACTGGAAACACCATATATTTT
>TRBJ2-7|TRBV3-1/TRBV3-2|.|.
CASSQVNTGSYEQYF
TGTGCCAGCAGCCAAGTGAACACAGGCTCCTACGAGCAGTACTTC
>TRBJ1-1|TRBV5-1|.|.
CASTAGEKTEAFF
TGCGCCAGCACCGCCGGGGAGAAGACTGAAGCTTTCTTT
>TRBJ2-7|TRBV6-6|.|TRBD1
CASSYQYRGPYEQYF
TGTGCCAGCAGTTACCAATACAGGGGGCCCTACGAGCAGTACTTC
>TRBJ1-2|TRBV6-5|.|.
CASSPRGPLYGYTF
TGTGCCAGCAGCCCCAGGGGACCCCTCTATGGCTACACCTTC
>TRBJ2-1|TRBV5-4|.|TRBD1
CASSQEPGQIYNEQFF
TGTGCCAGCAGCCAAGAACCGGGACAGATCTACAATGAGCAGTTCTTC
>TRBJ1-2|TRBV5-1|.|.
CASSYQQDYGYTF
TGCGCCAGCAGCTATCAACAGGACTATGGCTACACCTTC
>TRBJ1-6|TRBV7-2|.|TRBD1
CASSLGLQGFGPSPLHF
TGTGCCAGCAGCTTAGGCCTACAGGGGTTTGGACCTTCACCCCTCCACTTT
>TRBJ1-1|TRBV28|.|.
CASSPSIWLEVAFF
TGTGCCAGCAGTCCCTCCATATGGTTAGAGGTGGCTTTCTTT
>TRBJ2-1|TRBV12-3/TRBV12-4|.|.
CASSTGLVQFF
TGTGCCAGCAGTACGGGACTTGTACAGTTCTTC
>TRBJ1-1|TRBV3-1/TRBV3-2|.|.
CASSLGASADGTFF
TGTGCCAGCAGCCTAGGGGCCAGTGCCGACGGAACTTTCTTT
>TRBJ2-7|TRBV7-2|.|.
CASSQIPGAAYEQYF
TGTGCCAGCAGCCAAATCCCAGGGGCAGCCTACGAGCAGTACTTC
>TRBJ2-5|TRBV2|.|TRBD2
CASSEASGGVKDQETQYF
TGTGCCAGCAGTGAAGCTAGCGGGGGGGTTAAAGACCAAGAGACCCAGTACTTC
>TRBJ1-2|TRBV4-1|.|.
CASSLMDGGAGYTF
TGCGCCAGCAGCCTCATGGACGGCGGGGCTGGCTACACCTTC
>TRBJ2-7|TRBV3-1/TRBV3-2|.|TRBD1
CASSPGQVGYEQYF
TGTGCCAGCAGCCCAGGACAGGTTGGGTACGAGCAGTACTTC
>TRBJ1-2|TRBV19|.|TRBD1
CASSIEFRTGRLYGYTF
TGTGCCAGTAGTATAGAATTCCGGACAGGGCGCCTCTATGGCTACACCTTC
>TRBJ2-5|TRBV5-1|.|TRBD2
CASSLSNSGGGETQYF
TGCGCCAGCAGCTTGAGTAATAGCGGGGGCGGGGAGACCCAGTACTTC
>TRBJ1-6|TRBV7-8|few|.
CASSLRGPPLHF
TGTGCCAGCAGCTTAAGGGGTCCACCCCTCCACTTT
>TRBJ2-7|TRBV19|.|.
CASSNPGLPYEQYF
TGTGCCAGTAGTAACCCAGGCCTACCCTACGAGCAGTACTTC
>TRBJ1-5|TRBV7-2|few|TRBD1
CASSLDRGSNQPQHF
TGTGCCAGCAGCTTAGACAGGGGCAGCAATCAGCCCCAGCATTTT
>TRBJ1-6|TRBV28|.|.
CASSLSQGSSYNSPLHF
TGTGCCAGCAGTTTATCCCAGGGGAGCTCCTATAATTCACCCCTCCACTTT
>TRBJ2-3|TRBV9|.|.
CASSVERVVTDTQYF
TGTGCCAGCAGCGTTGAGCGGGTGGTAACAGATACGCAGTATTTT
>TRBJ1-1|TRBV5-1|.|TRBD1
CASSLLQGIDTEAFF
TGCGCCAGCAGCTTACTACAGGGGATAGACACTGAAGCTTTCTTT
>TRBJ2-3|TRBV7-2|.|.
CASTIRGGETDTQYF
TGTGCCAGCACCATACGAGGGGGGGAAACAGATACGCAGTATTTT